This T cell receptor beta chain was captured in a study of CD8+ T cells in alopecia areata. From PBMCs, CD4+ and CD8+ T cells were sorted. Extraction of RNA preceded its reverse transcription into cDNA, which served as the sequencing template. Libraries were prepared by immunoSEQ multiplex PCR; TCRdb keeps only in-frame clonotypes and omits some of them. The sample has 200,000 to 250,000 clones, just over 55% seen once. Regarding this clone: Antigen unknown.

Trimming stripped 5 bases from V and 7 bases from J, with 8 bases between. Germline V CDR1 and CDR2: MGHDK, SYGVNS. The CDR3 totals 11 residues. Study-wide results and limits: There were also resident alphabeta T cells of normal skin sequenced in scalp samples. Mouse data revealed clearer TCR sharing than patient data did, a gap possibly tied to HLA. Higher clonality and more expanded CD8+ clones appeared in lesional than normal scalp.

This receptor was taken from a human donor in good health. Sequencing was performed on CD8+ T cells sorted from blood. This chain connects TRBV25-1 to TRBJ2-5; tentatively, D is TRBD2 (6 bases). The CDR3 protein is CASSLGGTQYF. The DNA for the CDR3 is TGTGCCAGCAGTCTGGGGGGGACCCAGTACTTC.